These 4 T cell receptor beta chains share one sample of origin, sequenced in a study of OX40 agonist ivuxolimab in advanced cancers. Here immunoSEQ multiplex PCR was the method, and the copy in TCRdb shows in-frame clones only, minus some. The sample carries about 54,000 clones, 80% recorded once. This material consisted of CD4+ or CD8+ T cells sorted from blood, taken in a trial of the OX40 agonist ivuxolimab. These receptors all come from an adult with an advanced solid tumor such as melanoma, head and neck, liver or kidney cancer.

This clone turned up a few times. The J gene is TRBJ1-6, the V gene TRBV6-1; 10 bases fit TRBD1. With V trimmed by 7 bases and J by 10 bases, 7 bases remained unmatched. The CDR3 sequence is 14 residues long. Germline values: CDR1 MNHNS, CDR2 SASEGT. The CDR3 DNA sequence: TGTGCCAGCACCGGACAGGGGGAAGGCTCACCCCTCCACTTT. This sequence encodes CASTGQGEGSPLHF.

In DNA, the CDR3 is TGCGCCAGCAGCGCCCTACAGGGTAGACATGAAAAACTGTTTTTT. Translated: CASSALQGRHEKLFF. This chain links TRBV5-1 with TRBJ1-4; a possible D gene is TRBD1 (6 bases). Germline CDR1 is SGHRS and CDR2 is YFSETQ. V was trimmed by 4 bases and J by 6 bases, leaving 16 bases between them. The length of the CDR3 is 15 residues.

This clone showed up just once. The genes are TRBV28 and TRBJ1-4, with D possibly TRBD1 on 5 matching bases. Trimming removed 7 bases at V and 7 bases at J, with 19 bases between. Per germline, CDR1 MDHEN and CDR2 SYDVKM. The CDR3 has 15 amino acids. In DNA form, the CDR3 reads TGTGCCAGCACCCTCCCCGGGGGAGGGCGTGAAAAACTGTTTTTT. It translates to CASTLPGGGREKLFF.

This clone was detected only once. The V call is TRBV30, the J call TRBJ2-1; 8 bases align to TRBD2. Germline lookup yields CDR1 GTSNPN and CDR2 SVGIG (reference sequence). Unmatched junction bases numbered 10, after V lost 0 bases and J lost 6 bases. The length of the CDR3 is 16 residues. CDR3 nucleotide sequence: TGTGCCTGGAGTGTCAATCTGGCGGGAGGAGGCAATGAGCAGTTCTTC. It is translated as CAWSVNLAGGGNEQFF.